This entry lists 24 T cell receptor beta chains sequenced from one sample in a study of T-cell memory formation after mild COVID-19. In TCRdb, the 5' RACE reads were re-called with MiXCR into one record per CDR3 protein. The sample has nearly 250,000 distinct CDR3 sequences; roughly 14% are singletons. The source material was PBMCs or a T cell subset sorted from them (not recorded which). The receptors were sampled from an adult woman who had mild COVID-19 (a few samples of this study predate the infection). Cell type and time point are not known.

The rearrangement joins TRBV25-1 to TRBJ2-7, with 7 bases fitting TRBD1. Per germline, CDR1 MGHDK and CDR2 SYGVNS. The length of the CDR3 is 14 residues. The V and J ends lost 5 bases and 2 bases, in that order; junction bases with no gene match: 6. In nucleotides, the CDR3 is TGTGCCAGCAGTATGGGACAGTCGACCTACGAGCAGTACTTC. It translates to CASSMGQSTYEQYF.

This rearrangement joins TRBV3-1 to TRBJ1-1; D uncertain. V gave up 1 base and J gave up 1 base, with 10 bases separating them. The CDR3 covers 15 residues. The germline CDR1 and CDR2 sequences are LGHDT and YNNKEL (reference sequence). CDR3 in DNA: TGTGCCAGCAGCCAAGTTTGGCATCAGAACACTGAAGCTTTCTTT. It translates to CASSQVWHQNTEAFF. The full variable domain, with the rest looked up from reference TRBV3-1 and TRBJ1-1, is DTAVSQTPKYLVTQMGNDKSIKCEQNLGHDTMYWYKQDSKKFLKIMFSYNNKELIINETVPNRFSPKSPDKAHLNLHINSLELGDSAVYFCASSQVWHQNTEAFFGQGTRLTVV.

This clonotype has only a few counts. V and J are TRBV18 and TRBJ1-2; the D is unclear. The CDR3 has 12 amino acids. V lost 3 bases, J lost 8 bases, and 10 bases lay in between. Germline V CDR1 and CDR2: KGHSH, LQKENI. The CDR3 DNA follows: TGTGCCAGCTCACCTAGGGATGGGGGCTACACCTTC. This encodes CASSPRDGGYTF.

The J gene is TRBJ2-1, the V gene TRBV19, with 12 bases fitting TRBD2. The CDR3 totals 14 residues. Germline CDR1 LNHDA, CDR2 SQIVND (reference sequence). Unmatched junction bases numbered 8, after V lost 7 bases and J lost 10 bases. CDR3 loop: CASMVLAGGAEQFF. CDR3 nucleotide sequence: TGTGCCAGTATGGTCCTAGCGGGGGGGGCGGAGCAGTTCTTC.

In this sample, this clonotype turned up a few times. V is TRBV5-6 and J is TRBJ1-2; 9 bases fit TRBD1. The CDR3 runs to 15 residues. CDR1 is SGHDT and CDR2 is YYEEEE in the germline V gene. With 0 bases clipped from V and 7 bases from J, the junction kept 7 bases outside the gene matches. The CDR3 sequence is CASSLAGQGERGYTF. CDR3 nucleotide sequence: TGTGCCAGCAGCTTGGCGGGACAGGGAGAACGTGGCTACACCTTC.

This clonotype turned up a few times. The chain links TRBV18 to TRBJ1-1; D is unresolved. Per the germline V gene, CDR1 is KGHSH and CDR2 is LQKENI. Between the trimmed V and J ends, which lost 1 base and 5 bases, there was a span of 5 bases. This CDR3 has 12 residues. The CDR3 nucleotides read TGTGCCAGCTCACCACATGGAACTGAAGCTTTCTTT. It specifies CASSPHGTEAFF.

The CDR3 DNA sequence: TGTGCCAGCAGCCAAGGCGTCCTAGCGGGGCGACCCTACGAGCAGTACTTC. Translated, it gives CASSQGVLAGRPYEQYF. The rearrangement uses TRBV3-1 and TRBJ2-7; 9 bases are shared with TRBD2. With 1 base clipped from V and 2 bases from J, the junction kept 9 bases outside the gene matches. Germline V CDR1 and CDR2: LGHDT, YNNKEL (reference sequence). The CDR3 contains 17 residues.

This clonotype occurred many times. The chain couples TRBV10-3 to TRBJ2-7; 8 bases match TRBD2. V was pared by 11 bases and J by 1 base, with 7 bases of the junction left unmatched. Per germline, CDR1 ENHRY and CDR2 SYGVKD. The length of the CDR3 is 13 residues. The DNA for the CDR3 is TGTGCCGCCGGGACTAGAAGATCCTACGAGCAGTACTTC. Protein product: CAAGTRRSYEQYF.

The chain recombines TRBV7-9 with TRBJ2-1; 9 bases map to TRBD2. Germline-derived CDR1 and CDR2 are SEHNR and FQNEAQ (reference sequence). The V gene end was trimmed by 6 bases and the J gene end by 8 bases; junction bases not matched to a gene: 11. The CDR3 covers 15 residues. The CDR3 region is CASRVRRLAEDEQFF. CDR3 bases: TGTGCCAGCAGGGTTCGACGACTAGCGGAGGATGAGCAGTTCTTC.

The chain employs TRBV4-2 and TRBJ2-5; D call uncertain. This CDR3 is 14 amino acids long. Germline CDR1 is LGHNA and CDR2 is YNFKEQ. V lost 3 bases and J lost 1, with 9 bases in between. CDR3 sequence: CASSQAKSQETQYF. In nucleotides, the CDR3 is TGTGCCAGCAGCCAGGCGAAGTCCCAAGAGACCCAGTACTTC.

CDR3 in DNA: TGTGCCAGCAGCCAAGATGTCCCTAGCGGGCCGCGTGATACGCAGTATTTT. Amino acid sequence: CASSQDVPSGPRDTQYF. The chain joins TRBV3-1 to TRBJ2-3, with 8 positions matching TRBD2. V was clipped by 0 bases and J by 6 bases; unmatched bases: 11. The germline V gene encodes CDR1 LGHDT and CDR2 YNNKEL (reference sequence). The CDR3 sequence is 17 residues long.

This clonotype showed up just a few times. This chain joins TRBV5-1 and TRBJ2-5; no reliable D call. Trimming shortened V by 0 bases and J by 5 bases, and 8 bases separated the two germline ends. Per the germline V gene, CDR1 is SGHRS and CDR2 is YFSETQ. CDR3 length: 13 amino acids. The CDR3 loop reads CASSLVAGETQYF. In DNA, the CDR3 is TGCGCCAGCAGCTTGGTTGCTGGTGAGACCCAGTACTTC.

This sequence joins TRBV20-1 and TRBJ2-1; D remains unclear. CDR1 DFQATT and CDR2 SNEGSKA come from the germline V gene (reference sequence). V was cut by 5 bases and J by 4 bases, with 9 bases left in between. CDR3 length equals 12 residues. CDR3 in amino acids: CSARLGYNEQFF. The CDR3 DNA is TGCAGTGCTCGGCTAGGTTACAATGAGCAGTTCTTC.

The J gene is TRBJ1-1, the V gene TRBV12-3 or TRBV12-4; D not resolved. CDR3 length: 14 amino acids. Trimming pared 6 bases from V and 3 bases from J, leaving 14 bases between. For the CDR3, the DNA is TGTGCCAGCAGCTCCGTTGGAGGGTACACTGAAGCTTTCTTT. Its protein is CASSSVGGYTEAFF.

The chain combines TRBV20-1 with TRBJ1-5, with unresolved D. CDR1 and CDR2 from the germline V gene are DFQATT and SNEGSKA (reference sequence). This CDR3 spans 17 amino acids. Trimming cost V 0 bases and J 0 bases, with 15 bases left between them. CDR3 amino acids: CSARDILQPVSNQPQHF. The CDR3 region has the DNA TGCAGTGCTAGAGACATTCTTCAACCGGTTAGCAATCAGCCCCAGCATTTT.

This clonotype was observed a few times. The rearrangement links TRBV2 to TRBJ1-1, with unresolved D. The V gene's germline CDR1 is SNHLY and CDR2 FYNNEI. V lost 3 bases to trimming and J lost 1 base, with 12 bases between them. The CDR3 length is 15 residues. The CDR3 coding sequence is TGTGCCAGCAGTGAGTCGGGCAGCAAGAACACTGAAGCTTTCTTT. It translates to CASSESGSKNTEAFF.

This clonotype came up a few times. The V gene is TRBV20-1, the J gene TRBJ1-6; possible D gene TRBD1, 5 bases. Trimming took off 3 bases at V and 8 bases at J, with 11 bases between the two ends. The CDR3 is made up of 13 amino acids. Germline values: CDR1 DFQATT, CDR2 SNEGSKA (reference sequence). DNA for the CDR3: TGCAGTGCTAGCAGGGTAACCGATTCACCCCTCCACTTT. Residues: CSASRVTDSPLHF.

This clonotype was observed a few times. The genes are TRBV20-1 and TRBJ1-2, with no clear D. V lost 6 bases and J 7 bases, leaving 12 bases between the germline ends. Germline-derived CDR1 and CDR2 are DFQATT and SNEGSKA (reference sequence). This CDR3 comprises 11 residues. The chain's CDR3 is CSAGSFPGYTF. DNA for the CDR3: TGCAGTGCCGGGTCCTTTCCTGGCTACACCTTC.

The chain's CDR3 is CATSREVLAGGAYEQYF. The CDR3 coding sequence is TGTGCCACCAGCAGAGAGGTACTAGCGGGAGGAGCCTACGAGCAGTACTTC. The rearrangement uses TRBV15 and TRBJ2-7, with 12 nucleotides matching TRBD2. The ends lost 0 bases at V and 2 bases at J; junction bases unmatched: 5. The CDR3 sequence is 17 residues long. CDR1 and CDR2 from the germline V gene are LNHNV and YYDKDF (reference sequence). Full variable domain (outside the CDR3, taken from reference TRBV15 and TRBJ2-7): DAMVIQNPRYQVTQFGKPVTLSCSQTLNHNVMYWYQQKSSQAPKLLFHYYDKDFNNEADTPDNFQSRRPNTSFCFLDIRSPGLGDTAMYLCATSREVLAGGAYEQYFGPGTRLTVT.

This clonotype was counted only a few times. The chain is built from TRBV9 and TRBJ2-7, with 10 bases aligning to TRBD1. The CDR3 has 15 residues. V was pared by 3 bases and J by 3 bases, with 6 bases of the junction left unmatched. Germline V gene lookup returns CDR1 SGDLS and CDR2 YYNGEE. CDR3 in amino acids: CASSATGGLGYEQYF. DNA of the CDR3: TGTGCCAGCAGCGCGACAGGGGGCCTTGGCTACGAGCAGTACTTC. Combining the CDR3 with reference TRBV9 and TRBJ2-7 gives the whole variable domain DSGVTQTPKHLITATGQRVTLRCSPRSGDLSVYWYQQSLDQGLQFLIQYYNGEERAKGNILERFSAQQFPDLHSELNLSSLELGDSALYFCASSATGGLGYEQYFGPGTRLTVT.

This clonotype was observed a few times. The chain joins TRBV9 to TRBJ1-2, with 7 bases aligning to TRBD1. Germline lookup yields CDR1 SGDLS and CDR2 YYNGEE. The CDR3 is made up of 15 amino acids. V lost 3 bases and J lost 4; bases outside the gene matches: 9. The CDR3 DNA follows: TGTGCCAGCAGCGCGTCCGGGACAGTGATCTATGGCTACACCTTC. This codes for CASSASGTVIYGYTF.

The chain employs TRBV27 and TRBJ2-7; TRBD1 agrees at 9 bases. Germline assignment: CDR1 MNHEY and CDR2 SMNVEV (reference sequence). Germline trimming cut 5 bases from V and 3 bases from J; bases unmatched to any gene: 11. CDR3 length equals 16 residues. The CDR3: CASSARPPGQGYEQYF. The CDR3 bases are TGTGCCAGCAGTGCCCGGCCGCCGGGACAGGGCTACGAGCAGTACTTC.

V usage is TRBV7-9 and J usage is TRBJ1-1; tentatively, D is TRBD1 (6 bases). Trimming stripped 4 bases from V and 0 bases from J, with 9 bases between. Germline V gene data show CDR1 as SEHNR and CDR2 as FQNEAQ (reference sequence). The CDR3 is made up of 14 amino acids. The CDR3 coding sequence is TGTGCCAGCAGCTCGGGACACATGAACACTGAAGCTTTCTTT. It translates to CASSSGHMNTEAFF.

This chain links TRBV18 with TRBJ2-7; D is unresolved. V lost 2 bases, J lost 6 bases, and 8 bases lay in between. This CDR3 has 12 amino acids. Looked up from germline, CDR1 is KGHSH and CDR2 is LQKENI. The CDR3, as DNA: TGTGCCAGCTCACCAGAAACTGGCGAGCAGTACTTC. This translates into CASSPETGEQYF. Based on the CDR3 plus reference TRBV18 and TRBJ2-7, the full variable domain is NAGVMQNPRHLVRRRGQEARLRCSPMKGHSHVYWYRQLPEEGLKFMVYLQKENIIDESGMPKERFSAEFPKEGPSILRIQQVVRGDSAAYFCASSPETGEQYFGPGTRLTVT.